The source of this T cell receptor beta chain is a study of T cell changes during pregnancy in multiple sclerosis (dated by TCRdb to about 2019). About the study as a whole: In women with multiple sclerosis, the researchers looked at how the T cell repertoire shifted as pregnancy progressed.

Turning to this clone: Its binding antigen is unknown. No base quality values were provided; no much bigger clone lies one nucleotide off.

Libraries were constructed by the immunoSEQ multiplex PCR assay. In TCRdb, the immuneACCESS table is reduced to in-frame sequences with V and J assigned. These tables do not hold every clone; where another copy was compared, an unresolved V gene accounts for under half, and the others remain unexplained. In this sample the table shows some 57,000 clones, about 91% of which occur a single time. The top ten clonotypes cover approximately 0.8% of the sample. CDR1 and CDR2 (SNHLY, FYNNEI) derive from the germline V gene. The CDR3 has 15 amino acids, counting the end cysteine and phenylalanine. Just the 45-base CDR3 DNA is kept, in frame starting at base 1. The germline ends are 13 bases apart after V is trimmed by 5 bases and J by 0 bases.

The TCR sequence derives from a female donor with multiple sclerosis, enrolled in a pregnancy study. The rearrangement combines TRBV2 with TRBJ1-2, with no confidently assigned D gene. The sample in question was CD4+ T cells from peripheral blood mononuclear cells, obtained in the first trimester of pregnancy. The DNA reads as follows: TGTGCCAGCAGTCCTAACGGGATTACTAACTATGGCTACACCTTC. This encodes CASSPNGITNYGYTF.